This T cell receptor beta chain comes out of a study of blood T cell repertoires in COVID-19. Overall study: Acute-phase and convalescent COVID-19 samples originated in the United States, Italy and Spain.

Adults between roughly 18 and 100 years of age took part from 24 US areas. V lost 1 base and J lost 5, with 20 bases in between. CDR1 is LGHDT and CDR2 is YNNKEL in the germline V gene (reference sequence). The CDR3 is 17 amino acids. Original handling: Reference gene primer amplification gave nucleated cell count estimates. Libraries were prepared by immunoSEQ multiplex PCR; TCRdb keeps only in-frame clonotypes and omits some of them. The D gene and trimming were derived from the DNA, and the V and J assignments and clone size from that table. In the table there are 130,000 to 150,000 clones, roughly 87% of which are singletons.

The clonotype originates from a woman between 35 and 50 years old who had been exposed to COVID-19. Sequencing input: PBMCs or T cells enriched from blood (not recorded which). The rearrangement uses TRBV3-1 (or the pseudogene TRBV3-2) and TRBJ1-2, with D tentatively TRBD1 (6 bases). CDR3 bases: TGTGCCAGCAGCCAAGGGACAGTCTCCTACTCTATTTATGGCTACACCTTC. Translation: CASSQGTVSYSIYGYTF.